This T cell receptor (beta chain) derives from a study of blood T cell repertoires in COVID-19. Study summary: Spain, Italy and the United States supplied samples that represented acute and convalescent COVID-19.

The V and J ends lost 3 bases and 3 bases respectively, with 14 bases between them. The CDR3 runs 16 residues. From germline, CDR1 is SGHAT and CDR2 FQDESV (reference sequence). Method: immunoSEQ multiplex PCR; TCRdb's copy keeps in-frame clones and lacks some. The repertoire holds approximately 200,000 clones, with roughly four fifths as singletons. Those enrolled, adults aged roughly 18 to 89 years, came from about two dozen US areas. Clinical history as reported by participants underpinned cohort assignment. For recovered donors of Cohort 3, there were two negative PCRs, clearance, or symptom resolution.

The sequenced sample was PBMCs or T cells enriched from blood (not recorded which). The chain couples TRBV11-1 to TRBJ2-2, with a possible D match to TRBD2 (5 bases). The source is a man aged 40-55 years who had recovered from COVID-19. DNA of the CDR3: TGTGCCAGCAGCTTTGAGGGAAACGTCGACACCGGGGAGCTGTTTTTT. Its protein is CASSFEGNVDTGELFF.